The 18 T cell receptor beta chains below all came from one sample that was sequenced in a study of blood T cell repertoires in COVID-19. Profiled with immunoSEQ multiplex PCR; TCRdb holds only in-frame clones, not every one. The sample records under 200,000 clones, approximately 84% being singletons. The sequencing sample was made of PBMCs or T cells enriched from blood (not recorded which). These receptors all come from a woman in her 40s with acute COVID-19.

V and J are TRBV2 and TRBJ1-3; TRBD1 is a possible D gene (6 bases). This CDR3 spans 16 amino acids. Germline V gene data show CDR1 as SNHLY and CDR2 as FYNNEI. Between the trimmed V and J ends, which lost 4 bases and 0 bases, there was a span of 13 bases. CDR3 region: CASSGRTVVSGNTIYF. CDR3 in DNA: TGTGCCAGCAGTGGGAGGACAGTGGTCTCTGGAAACACCATATATTTT.

The chain recombines TRBV3-1 (or the pseudogene TRBV3-2) with TRBJ1-1, with TRBD1 matching over 9 bases. Looked up from germline, CDR1 is LGHDT and CDR2 is YNNKEL (reference sequence). J was trimmed by 10 bases and V by 4 bases; bases with no gene match: 10. CDR3 length: 14 residues. The CDR3 here is CASSPWLDRGGAFF. The CDR3 DNA is TGTGCCAGCAGCCCATGGTTGGACAGGGGTGGAGCTTTCTTT.

The genes are TRBV7-9 and TRBJ2-1; D unclear. Trimming cost V 4 bases and J 6 bases, with 16 bases left between them. The CDR3 consists of 15 residues. Germline CDR1 SEHNR, CDR2 FQNEAQ (reference sequence). This CDR3 is CASSSASPRGNEQFF. In DNA form, the CDR3 reads TGTGCCAGCAGCTCAGCTTCCCCTAGAGGCAATGAGCAGTTCTTC.

The V call is TRBV6-4, the J call TRBJ2-6; TRBD1 might be the D (5 bases). V was shortened by 3 bases and J by 0 bases, with 6 bases between the two germline ends. CDR1 is MRHNA and CDR2 is SNTAGT in the germline V gene. The CDR3 contains 15 residues. CDR3 residues: CASSEDNSGANVLTF. In DNA form, the CDR3 reads TGTGCCAGCAGTGAGGACAACTCTGGGGCCAACGTCCTGACTTTC.

The chain links TRBV25-1 to TRBJ1-2, with D tentatively TRBD1 (5 bases). V shed 3 bases and J shed 7 bases, with 15 bases lying between them. Germline CDR1 reads MGHDK; CDR2 reads SYGVNS. CDR3 length equals 14 residues. The CDR3, as DNA: TGTGCCAGCAGTGATCGTGGGGCTTGGAGTGGCTACACCTTC. The encoded protein is CASSDRGAWSGYTF.

The chain links TRBV11-2 to TRBJ1-2; TRBD1 matches at 8 bases. Germline lookup yields CDR1 SGHAT and CDR2 FQNNGV. This CDR3 has 16 residues. V lost 4 bases and J lost 5; bases outside the gene matches: 12. CDR3 DNA sequence: TGTGCCAGCAGCTCGGGGACAGGCGGTGGGTTTTATGGCTACACCTTC. Amino acid sequence: CASSSGTGGGFYGYTF.

The chain is built from TRBV7-9 and TRBJ1-4, with TRBD1 matching over 7 bases. In germline, CDR1 is SEHNR, CDR2 FQNEAQ (reference sequence). After removal of 0 bases from V and 0 bases from J, the junction contained 4 bases not matched to a gene. The CDR3 contains 17 residues. The CDR3 region is CASSLAGTVATNEKLFF. CDR3 bases: TGTGCCAGCAGCTTAGCGGGGACAGTTGCAACTAATGAAAAACTGTTTTTT.

The chain combines TRBV6-2 or TRBV6-3 with TRBJ2-5; D may be TRBD1 (6 bases). Germline V lookup: CDR1 MNHEY, CDR2 SVGEGT. The CDR3 has 13 amino acids. Trimming shortened V by 2 bases and J by 4 bases, and 8 bases separated the two germline ends. This chain's CDR3 is CASSYDRSETQYF. CDR3 sequence (DNA): TGTGCCAGCAGTTACGACAGGTCAGAGACCCAGTACTTC.

The chain carries TRBV6-5 and TRBJ2-1; D possibly corresponds to TRBD2 (6 bases). Germline V gene data show CDR1 as MNHEY and CDR2 as SVGAGI. The CDR3 sequence is 15 residues long. The germline V and J ends were trimmed by 4 bases and 6 bases, with 16 bases remaining between them. The CDR3 nucleotides are TGTGCCAGCAGTTGGACTATGCAACGGTCCAATGAGCAGTTCTTC. Translating it yields CASSWTMQRSNEQFF.

The chain joins TRBV11-3 to TRBJ2-7; TRBD1 matches 7 bases. The CDR3 sequence is 16 residues long. Germline trimming cut 5 bases from V and 4 bases from J; bases unmatched to any gene: 14. Germline CDR1 is SGHNT and CDR2 is YENEEA. CDR3 in DNA: TGTGCCAGCAGCCCCTATCCCGGGACAGAAGGTTACGAGCAGTACGTC. Protein product: CASSPYPGTEGYEQYV.

The chain links TRBV5-4 to TRBJ1-2, with D possibly matching TRBD1 (6 bases). CDR3 length: 14 residues. Trimming removed 7 bases at V and 1 base at J, with 14 bases between. Germline V CDR1 and CDR2: SGHNT, YYREEE (reference sequence). The CDR3 is CASATRTVNYGYTF. CDR3 DNA: TGTGCCAGCGCAACCCGGACAGTTAACTATGGCTACACCTTC.

V usage is TRBV3-1 (or the pseudogene TRBV3-2) and J usage is TRBJ1-2; 7 bases line up with TRBD1. Germline lookup yields CDR1 LGHDT and CDR2 YNNKEL (reference sequence). The CDR3 length is 13 residues. V lost 2 bases to trimming and J lost 8 bases; unmatched junction nucleotides: 5. CDR3 protein: CASSQPQGRGYTF. CDR3 in DNA: TGTGCCAGCAGCCAACCACAGGGGAGAGGCTACACCTTC.

The J gene is TRBJ1-2, the V gene TRBV15; D gene ambiguous. Germline CDR1 and CDR2: LNHNV and YYDKDF (reference sequence). V was pared by 0 bases and J by 0 bases, with 11 bases between. The CDR3 is 16 residues long. The CDR3 region is CATSRDRVVSNYGYTF. Here the CDR3 DNA reads TGTGCCACCAGCAGAGATCGAGTTGTATCTAACTATGGCTACACCTTC.

This rearrangement joins TRBV2 to TRBJ2-1; 8 bases agree with TRBD2. Germline-derived CDR1 and CDR2 are SNHLY and FYNNEI. This CDR3 spans 18 amino acids. The V gene end was trimmed by 1 base and the J gene end by 3 bases; junction bases not matched to a gene: 11. This chain's CDR3 is CASSEGLAGVGDYNEQFF. CDR3 bases: TGTGCCAGCAGTGAAGGGCTAGCGGGCGTCGGGGACTACAATGAGCAGTTCTTC.

This chain joins TRBV9 and TRBJ2-7, with 8 nucleotides matching TRBD2. The germline gives CDR1 SGDLS, CDR2 YYNGEE. This CDR3 has 17 amino acids. Trimming removed 0 bases from V and 4 bases from J; junction bases left unmatched: 12. This CDR3 is CASSVAPLAGLRYEQYF. CDR3 nucleotide sequence: TGTGCCAGCAGCGTAGCACCATTAGCGGGATTAAGGTACGAGCAGTACTTC.

This rearrangement joins TRBV11-1 to TRBJ2-2; D is perhaps TRBD1 (6 bases). Germline-derived CDR1 and CDR2 are SGHAT and FQDESV (reference sequence). Between the trimmed V and J ends, which lost 5 bases and 0 bases, there was a span of 13 bases. CDR3 length: 16 amino acids. The CDR3 sequence is CASSDRRLPNTGELFF. The CDR3 DNA follows: TGTGCCAGCAGCGACAGGCGACTCCCGAACACCGGGGAGCTGTTTTTT.

The J gene is TRBJ1-1, the V gene TRBV5-1, with 7 bases lining up with TRBD1. The V and J ends lost 3 bases and 6 bases, in that order; junction bases with no gene match: 8. The length of the CDR3 is 14 residues. Germline lookup yields CDR1 SGHRS and CDR2 YFSETQ. Here the CDR3 reads CASSSGQPTPEAFF. CDR3 bases: TGCGCCAGCAGCTCGGGACAGCCTACCCCTGAAGCTTTCTTT. Looking up the rest from reference TRBV5-1 and TRBJ1-1 gives the full variable domain: KAGVTQTPRYLIKTRGQQVTLSCSPISGHRSVSWYQQTPGQGLQFLFEYFSETQRNKGNFPGRFSGRQFSNSRSEMNVSTLELGDSALYLCASSSGQPTPEAFFGQGTRLTVV.

In its sample, this clone was seen a few times. The rearrangement joins TRBV7-2 to TRBJ2-3; TRBD2 agrees at 7 bases. Unmatched junction bases numbered 3, after V lost 1 base and J lost 2 bases. Germline-derived CDR1 and CDR2 are SGHTA and FQGNSA. CDR3 length equals 15 residues. The CDR3 spells CASSLGGSPTDTQYF. DNA of the CDR3: TGTGCCAGCAGCTTAGGCGGGAGCCCCACAGATACGCAGTATTTT.